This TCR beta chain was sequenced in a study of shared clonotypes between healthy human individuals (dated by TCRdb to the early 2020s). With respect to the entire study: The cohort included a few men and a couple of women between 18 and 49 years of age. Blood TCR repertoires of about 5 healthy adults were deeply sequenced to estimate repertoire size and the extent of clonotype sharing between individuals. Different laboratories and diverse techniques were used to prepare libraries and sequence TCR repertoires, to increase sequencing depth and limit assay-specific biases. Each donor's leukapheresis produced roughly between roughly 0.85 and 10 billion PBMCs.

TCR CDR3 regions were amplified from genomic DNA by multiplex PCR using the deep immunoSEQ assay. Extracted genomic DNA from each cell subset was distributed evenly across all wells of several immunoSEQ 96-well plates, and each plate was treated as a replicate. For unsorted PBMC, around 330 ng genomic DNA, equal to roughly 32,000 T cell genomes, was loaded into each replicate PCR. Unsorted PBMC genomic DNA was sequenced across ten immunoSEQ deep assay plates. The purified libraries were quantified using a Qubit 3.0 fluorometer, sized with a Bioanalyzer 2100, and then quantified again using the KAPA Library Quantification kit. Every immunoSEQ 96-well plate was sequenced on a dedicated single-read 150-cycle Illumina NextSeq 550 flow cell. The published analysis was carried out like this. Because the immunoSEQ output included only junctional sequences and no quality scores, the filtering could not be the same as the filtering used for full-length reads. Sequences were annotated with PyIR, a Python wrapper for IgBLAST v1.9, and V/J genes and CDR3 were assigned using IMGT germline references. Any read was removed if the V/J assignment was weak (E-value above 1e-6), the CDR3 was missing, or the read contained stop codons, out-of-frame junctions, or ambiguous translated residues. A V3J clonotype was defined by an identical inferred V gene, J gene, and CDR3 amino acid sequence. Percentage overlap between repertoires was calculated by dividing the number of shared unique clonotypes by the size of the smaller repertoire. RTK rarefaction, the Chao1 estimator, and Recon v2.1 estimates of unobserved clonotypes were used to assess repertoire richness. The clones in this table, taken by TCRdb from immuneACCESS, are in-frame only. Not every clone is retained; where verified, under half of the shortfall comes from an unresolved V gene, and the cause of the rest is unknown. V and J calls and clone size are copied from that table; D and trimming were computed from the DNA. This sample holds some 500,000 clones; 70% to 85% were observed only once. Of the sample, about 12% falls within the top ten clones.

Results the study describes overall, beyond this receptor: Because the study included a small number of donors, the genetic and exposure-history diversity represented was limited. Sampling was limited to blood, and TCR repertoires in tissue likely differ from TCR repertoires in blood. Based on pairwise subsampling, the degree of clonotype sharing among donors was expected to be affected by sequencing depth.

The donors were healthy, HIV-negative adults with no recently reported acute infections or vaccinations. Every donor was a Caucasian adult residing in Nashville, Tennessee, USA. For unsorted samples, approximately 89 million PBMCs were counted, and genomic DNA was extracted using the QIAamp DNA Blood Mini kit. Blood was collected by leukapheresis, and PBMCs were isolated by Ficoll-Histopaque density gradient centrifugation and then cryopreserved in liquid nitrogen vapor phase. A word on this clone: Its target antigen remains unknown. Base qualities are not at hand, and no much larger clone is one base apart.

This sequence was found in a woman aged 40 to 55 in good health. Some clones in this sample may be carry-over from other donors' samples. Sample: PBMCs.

The nucleotide sequence reads as follows: TGTGCCAGCAGCCACCGAGCGGCCCCCTACAATGAGCAGTTCTTC. Its coded protein is CASSHRAAPYNEQFF. The chain is assembled from TRBV7-6 and TRBJ2-1; D gene: possibly TRBD2, on 5 matching bases. Inclusive of the bounding cysteine and phenylalanine, the CDR3 is 15 residues long. Only the CDR3 DNA is retained, 45 bases long and in frame from the first base. V is cut by 5 bases and J by 2 bases, and the space between the germline ends is 13 bases. Via the germline V gene, CDR1 is SGHVS and CDR2 FNYEAQ. Supplemented by the reference TRBV7-6 and TRBJ2-1 proteins around the CDR3, the complete variable domain is GAGVSQSPRYKVTKRGQDVALRCDPISGHVSLYWYRQALGQGPEFLTYFNYEAQQDKSGLPNDRFSAERPEGSISTLTIQRTEQRDSAMYRCASSHRAAPYNEQFFGPGTRLTVL.